The next 27 T cell receptor beta chains were all read from a single sample in a study of blood T cell repertoires in COVID-19. Libraries were prepared by immunoSEQ multiplex PCR; TCRdb keeps only in-frame clonotypes and omits some of them. The table includes approximately 200,000 clones, around 89% detected once. Sample: PBMCs or T cells enriched from blood (not recorded which). The origin of the receptors is a young woman in a cohort exposed to, infected with or recovered from COVID-19 (not recorded which).

J is TRBJ2-5 and V is TRBV6-1, with D unresolved. V was trimmed by 1 base and J by 7 bases, leaving 10 bases between them. The germline CDR1 and CDR2 sequences are MNHNS and SASEGT. The CDR3 is 13 residues long. The CDR3 DNA follows: TGTGCCAGCAGTGAAGAACGATTGAGGACCCAGTACTTC. It is translated as CASSEERLRTQYF.

The chain links TRBV28 to TRBJ1-5; 8 bases agree with TRBD1. The CDR3 has 14 residues. In germline, CDR1 is MDHEN, CDR2 SYDVKM. The J segment lost 7 bases and the V segment lost 6 bases, leaving 8 bases of the junction unmatched. The CDR3 DNA follows: TGTGCCAGCAGCCCAGGACAGGGTTTCCAGCCCCAGCATTTT. Translating it yields CASSPGQGFQPQHF.

The chain uses TRBV19 and TRBJ1-4, with 9 positions matching TRBD1. Per germline, CDR1 LNHDA and CDR2 SQIVND (reference sequence). The V segment lost 8 bases and the J segment 6 bases; nucleotides outside the gene matches: 7. This CDR3 region has 14 residues. The CDR3 loop is CASADRGAHEKLFF. The CDR3 DNA reads TGTGCCAGTGCAGACAGGGGGGCGCATGAAAAACTGTTTTTT.

The chain couples TRBV27 to TRBJ1-6, with a possible D match to TRBD1 (6 bases). This CDR3 has 15 amino acids. The V end was cut by 4 bases, the J end by 8 bases, with 15 bases between. The germline CDR1 and CDR2 sequences are MNHEY and SMNVEV (reference sequence). The CDR3 loop is CASSSPGGQYSPLHF. The CDR3 nucleotides are TGTGCCAGCAGTTCCCCGGGGGGCCAGTATTCACCCCTCCACTTT.

This clone was counted once. The CDR3 DNA follows: TGTGCCATCAGTGACCGGGGGAGGGTCGGAGATACGCAGTATTTT. It is translated as CAISDRGRVGDTQYF. The J gene is TRBJ2-3, the V gene TRBV10-3; 7 bases align to TRBD2. This CDR3 has 15 residues. Per germline, CDR1 ENHRY and CDR2 SYGVKD. With 3 bases clipped from V and 5 bases from J, the junction kept 8 bases outside the gene matches.

The chain employs TRBV24-1 and TRBJ2-3, with 8 positions matching TRBD2. J was trimmed by 2 bases and V by 7 bases; bases with no gene match: 4. In germline, CDR1 is KGHDR, CDR2 SFDVKD. This CDR3 is built from 14 residues. The CDR3 DNA reads as TGTGCCACCAGGGCGGGGGGCAACACAGATACGCAGTATTTT. Its translation is CATRAGGNTDTQYF.

This chain uses TRBV5-1 with TRBJ2-5; D not certain. The CDR3 extends over 14 amino acids. Trimming removed 6 bases at V and 2 bases at J, with 14 bases between. Looked up from germline, CDR1 is SGHRS and CDR2 is YFSETQ. The DNA for the CDR3 is TGCGCCAGCACTCCCCTCACGGTGCAAGAGACCCAGTACTTC. Its translation is CASTPLTVQETQYF. Using reference TRBV5-1 and TRBJ2-5 for the parts outside the CDR3, the full variable domain is KAGVTQTPRYLIKTRGQQVTLSCSPISGHRSVSWYQQTPGQGLQFLFEYFSETQRNKGNFPGRFSGRQFSNSRSEMNVSTLELGDSALYLCASTPLTVQETQYFGPGTRLLVL.

The J gene is TRBJ1-2, the V gene TRBV6-5; D not certain. The CDR3 runs 13 residues. Trimming took 10 bases from V and 9 from J, leaving 21 bases between them. Germline loops: CDR1 MNHEY, CDR2 SVGAGI. For the CDR3, the DNA is TGTGCCACTACCCAATCCCGGGGAGGGAGCTACACCTTC. Translated: CATTQSRGGSYTF.

The chain uses TRBV19 and TRBJ1-5; no definite D call. The ends were cut back, 1 base at V and 0 bases at J, with 10 bases in the middle. Germline CDR1 LNHDA, CDR2 SQIVND (reference sequence). The CDR3 runs 16 residues. The CDR3 reads CASSIGGRYSNQPQHF. The CDR3 DNA follows: TGTGCCAGTAGTATAGGAGGGCGTTATAGCAATCAGCCCCAGCATTTT.

This clone was observed once. The chain has TRBV19 and TRBJ2-5; 7 bases match TRBD2. Germline assignment: CDR1 LNHDA and CDR2 SQIVND (reference sequence). Losses at the gene ends were 7 bases for V and 4 bases for J; bases not matched to a gene: 6. This CDR3 contains 13 residues. The CDR3 protein is CASKGGGAETQYF. DNA for the CDR3: TGTGCCAGTAAGGGCGGGGGAGCAGAGACCCAGTACTTC. The complete variable domain, with remaining parts taken from reference TRBV19 and TRBJ2-5, reads DGGITQSPKYLFRKEGQNVTLSCEQNLNHDAMYWYRQDPGQGLRLIYYSQIVNDFQKGDIAEGYSVSREKKESFPLTVTSAQKNPTAFYLCASKGGGAETQYFGPGTRLLVL.

The gene calls are TRBV6-4 and TRBJ2-2, with TRBD1 matching 7 bases. V gave up 8 bases and J gave up 1 base; unmatched junction bases: 4. Looked up from germline, CDR1 is MRHNA and CDR2 is SNTAGT. The CDR3 consists of 14 residues. This CDR3 is CASSGQMNTGELFF. For the CDR3, the DNA is TGTGCCAGCTCGGGACAGATGAACACCGGGGAGCTGTTTTTT.

The chain employs TRBV6-5 and TRBJ1-1, with D possibly being TRBD1 (5 bases). The CDR3 runs 14 residues. V lost 7 bases to trimming and J lost 4 bases, with 16 bases between them. Germline V CDR1 and CDR2: MNHEY, SVGAGI. CDR3 sequence reads: CASTQRPGGTEAFF. CDR3 DNA: TGTGCCAGCACTCAACGTCCGGGGGGCACTGAAGCTTTCTTT.

The gene calls are TRBV5-8 and TRBJ2-5; the D is unclear. V lost 0 bases and J 7 bases, leaving 16 bases between the germline ends. This CDR3 is 15 amino acids long. Germline V gene sequence: CDR1 SGHTS, CDR2 YDEGEE. The chain's CDR3 is CASSLERPSLGTQYF. DNA of the CDR3: TGTGCCAGCAGCTTGGAGCGACCCTCTTTAGGGACCCAGTACTTC.

The chain carries TRBV24-1 and TRBJ2-2; TRBD1 matches at 9 bases. With V trimmed by 3 bases and J by 5 bases, 3 bases remained unmatched. The CDR3 has 15 amino acids. CDR1 and CDR2 (germline): KGHDR, SFDVKD. The CDR3 DNA sequence: TGTGCCACCAGTGATGAACAGGGGGCAACCGGGGAGCTGTTTTTT. This sequence encodes CATSDEQGATGELFF.

The V and J genes are TRBV11-3 and TRBJ1-2; TRBD1 matches at 8 bases. In germline, CDR1 is SGHNT, CDR2 YENEEA. The CDR3 is 14 residues long. Unmatched junction bases numbered 6, after V lost 7 bases and J lost 2 bases. CDR3 loop: CASTAGGPNYGYTF. DNA of the CDR3: TGTGCCAGCACGGCAGGGGGCCCCAACTATGGCTACACCTTC.

The V and J genes are TRBV2 and TRBJ1-1, with TRBD1 identical over 11 bases. Looked up from germline, CDR1 is SNHLY and CDR2 is FYNNEI. The junction had 2 bases not matched to a gene; V was cut back by 4 bases and J by 7 bases. The CDR3 contains 13 residues. The CDR3 protein is CASSGDRGIEAFF. CDR3 DNA: TGTGCCAGCAGTGGGGACAGGGGGATTGAAGCTTTCTTT. Supplemented by reference TRBV2 and TRBJ1-1, the full variable domain reads EPEVTQTPSHQVTQMGQEVILRCVPISNHLYFYWYRQILGQKVEFLVSFYNNEISEKSEIFDDQFSVERPDGSNFTLKIRSTKLEDSAMYFCASSGDRGIEAFFGQGTRLTVV.

The CDR3 nucleotides read TGCGCCAGCAGCCTCGACAGCTACATGAACACTGAAGCTTTCTTT. Its protein product is CASSLDSYMNTEAFF. The chain combines TRBV5-1 with TRBJ1-1; the D gene is possibly TRBD1 (5 bases). This CDR3 has 15 amino acids. Trimming stripped 4 bases from V and 0 bases from J, with 13 bases between. Germline V gene sequence: CDR1 SGHRS, CDR2 YFSETQ.

The V and J genes are TRBV6-5 and TRBJ2-7; possible D gene TRBD1, 5 bases. The CDR3 is made up of 13 amino acids. Trimming took 0 bases from V and 4 from J, leaving 7 bases between them. Germline V gene sequence: CDR1 MNHEY, CDR2 SVGAGI. CDR3 amino acids: CASSYSTAYEQYF. CDR3 nucleotide sequence: TGTGCCAGCAGTTACTCGACAGCATACGAGCAGTACTTC.

The chain couples TRBV3-1 (or the pseudogene TRBV3-2) to TRBJ2-2; no definite D call. The ends were cut back, 4 bases at V and 0 bases at J, with 9 bases in the middle. The CDR3 is made up of 15 amino acids. From germline, CDR1 is LGHDT and CDR2 YNNKEL (reference sequence). The CDR3 sequence is CASSRGVPNTGELFF. CDR3 nucleotides: TGTGCCAGCAGCCGAGGCGTACCGAACACCGGGGAGCTGTTTTTT.

The chain links TRBV28 to TRBJ1-5; 7 bases line up with TRBD1. The CDR3 loop spans 15 amino acids. V lost 5 bases, J lost 0 bases, and 4 bases stayed unmatched. Germline values: CDR1 MDHEN, CDR2 SYDVKM. The DNA for the CDR3 is TGTGCCAGCAGTACGGCAGGGGGTAGCAATCAGCCCCAGCATTTT. Protein sequence: CASSTAGGSNQPQHF.

The rearrangement links TRBV10-3 to TRBJ2-1; 14 nucleotides align to TRBD2. The CDR3 spans 17 residues. The V segment lost 4 bases and the J segment 6 bases; nucleotides outside the gene matches: 8. The V gene's germline CDR1 is ENHRY and CDR2 SYGVKD. CDR3 loop: CAISAGTSGSLVNEQFF. CDR3 bases: TGTGCCATCAGTGCCGGGACTAGCGGGAGCCTGGTCAATGAGCAGTTCTTC.

CDR3 sequence (DNA): TGTGCCAGCAGCCCTGACGGGACTCTCTACAATGAGCAGTTCTTC. It is translated as CASSPDGTLYNEQFF. V and J are TRBV3-1 (or the pseudogene TRBV3-2) and TRBJ2-1; D possibly corresponds to TRBD2 (6 bases). Germline values: CDR1 LGHDT, CDR2 YNNKEL (reference sequence). V dropped 4 bases and J dropped 3 bases, with 13 bases sitting between them. This CDR3 is built from 15 residues.

A few counts support this clone. The chain joins TRBV12-3 or TRBV12-4 to TRBJ1-4; D remains unclear. This CDR3 comprises 12 residues. V gave up 3 bases and J gave up 7 bases, with 6 bases separating them. CDR3 bases: TGTGCCAGCAGTTTTCGCGGTGAAAAACTGTTTTTT. Translating it yields CASSFRGEKLFF.

This chain links TRBV2 with TRBJ1-5; 8 bases are a match to TRBD1. Trimming removed 7 bases from V and 4 bases from J; junction bases left unmatched: 3. There are 13 residues in the CDR3. In germline, CDR1 is SNHLY, CDR2 FYNNEI. CDR3 bases: TGTGCCAGCAAGGGACAGGAGAATCAGCCCCAGCATTTT. It yields the protein CASKGQENQPQHF. The variable domain in full, with the rest retrieved from reference TRBV2 and TRBJ1-5, is EPEVTQTPSHQVTQMGQEVILRCVPISNHLYFYWYRQILGQKVEFLVSFYNNEISEKSEIFDDQFSVERPDGSNFTLKIRSTKLEDSAMYFCASKGQENQPQHFGDGTRLSIL.

The V and J genes are TRBV2 and TRBJ1-2; D is uncertain. Trimming shortened V by 6 bases and J by 8 bases, and 25 bases separated the two germline ends. The CDR3 spans 16 residues. Germline V gene lookup returns CDR1 SNHLY and CDR2 FYNNEI. CDR3 coding DNA: TGTGCCAGCAGACCCGTGCCCAGACAAGAAGGTGAGGGCTACACCTTC. Residues: CASRPVPRQEGEGYTF. Full variable domain (remainder filled in from reference TRBV2 and TRBJ1-2): EPEVTQTPSHQVTQMGQEVILRCVPISNHLYFYWYRQILGQKVEFLVSFYNNEISEKSEIFDDQFSVERPDGSNFTLKIRSTKLEDSAMYFCASRPVPRQEGEGYTFGSGTRLTVV.

The chain employs TRBV2 and TRBJ2-7; possible D gene TRBD2, 5 bases. Per the germline V gene, CDR1 is SNHLY and CDR2 is FYNNEI. V was shortened by 6 bases and J by 4 bases, with 16 bases between the two germline ends. The CDR3 runs to 14 residues. The CDR3 reads CASRLRSGEYEQYF. CDR3 bases: TGTGCCAGCAGACTTCGTTCCGGGGAGTACGAGCAGTACTTC.

V is TRBV5-4 and J is TRBJ1-2, with unresolved D. There are 12 residues in the CDR3. Trimming took 9 bases from V and 7 from J, leaving 16 bases between them. Germline V CDR1 and CDR2: SGHNT, YYREEE (reference sequence). CDR3 sequence reads: CATNREGFGYTF. CDR3 coding DNA: TGTGCCACCAATCGCGAGGGTTTTGGCTACACCTTC.